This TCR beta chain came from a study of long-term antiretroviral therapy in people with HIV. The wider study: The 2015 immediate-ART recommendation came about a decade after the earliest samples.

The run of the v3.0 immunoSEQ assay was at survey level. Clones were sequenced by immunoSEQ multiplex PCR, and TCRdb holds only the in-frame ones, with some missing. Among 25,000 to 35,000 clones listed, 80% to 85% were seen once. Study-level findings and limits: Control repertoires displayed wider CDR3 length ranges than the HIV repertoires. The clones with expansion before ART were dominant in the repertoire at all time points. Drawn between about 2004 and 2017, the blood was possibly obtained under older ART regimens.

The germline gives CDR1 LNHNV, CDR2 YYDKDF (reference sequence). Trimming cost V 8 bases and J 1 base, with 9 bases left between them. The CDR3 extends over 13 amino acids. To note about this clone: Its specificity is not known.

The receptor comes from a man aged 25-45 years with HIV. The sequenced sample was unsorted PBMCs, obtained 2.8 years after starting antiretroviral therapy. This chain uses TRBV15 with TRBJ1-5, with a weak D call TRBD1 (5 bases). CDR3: CATSWGSNQPQHF. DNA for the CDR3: TGTGCCACCTCCTGGGGGAGCAATCAGCCCCAGCATTTT.